These 18 T cell receptor beta chains originate from one sample sequenced in a study of cytomegalovirus exposure and HLA in healthy donors (dated by TCRdb to 2017 to 2019). Libraries were built with the immunoSEQ multiplex PCR assay. For the multiplex PCR, a mixture combining 60 forward primers for TCR Vbeta segments and 13 reverse primers for TCR Jbeta segments was used. As stored in TCRdb, this immuneACCESS dataset retains in-frame rearrangements with V and J assigned. A fraction of the clones does not appear; measured against another copy, unresolved V genes explain less than half of the discrepancy, and the remainder lacks a known reason. The sample has roughly 100,000 clones on record, more than 70% of them singletons. The biggest ten clones account for 2% to 2.5% of the sample. What was sequenced was PBMCs. The receptors were sampled from a man aged 25 to 40 in good health and CMV-seronegative.

This chain uses TRBV5-4 with TRBJ1-2; TRBD1 aligns across 9 bases. Germline CDR1 and CDR2: SGHNT and YYREEE (reference sequence). The CDR3 length is 14 residues. The V segment lost 3 bases and the J segment 6 bases; nucleotides outside the gene matches: 6. The CDR3 loop reads CASSSTDRGDGYTF. The CDR3 DNA reads as TGTGCCAGCAGCTCGACCGACAGGGGGGATGGCTACACCTTC. Using reference TRBV5-4 and TRBJ1-2 for the parts outside the CDR3, the full variable domain is ETGVTQSPTHLIKTRGQQVTLRCSSQSGHNTVSWYQQALGQGPQFIFQYYREEENGRGNFPPRFSGLQFPNYSSELNVNALELDDSALYLCASSSTDRGDGYTFGSGTRLTVV.

V and J are TRBV5-4 and TRBJ2-7, with TRBD2 identical over 12 bases. This CDR3 is built from 15 residues. V dropped 4 bases and J dropped 3; count of bases not matched to a gene: 5. The V gene's germline CDR1 is SGHNT and CDR2 YYREEE (reference sequence). The CDR3 nucleotides read TGTGCCAGCAGCCAGACTAGCGGGAGAGGCTACGAGCAGTACTTC. It yields the protein CASSQTSGRGYEQYF.

The sample holds a few counts of this clone. V is TRBV4-1 and J is TRBJ2-1; TRBD2 might be the D (7 bases). Germline CDR1 and CDR2: MGHRA and YSYEKL. The CDR3 runs 17 residues. V was clipped by 0 bases and J by 8 bases, with 20 bases between them. The CDR3 DNA reads TGCGCCAGCAGCCAAGATGAAACGGGGGGCAGGAGCCATGAGCAGTTCTTC. Its translation: CASSQDETGGRSHEQFF.

This chain links TRBV13 with TRBJ2-7; TRBD1 agrees at 7 bases. V lost 0 bases to trimming and J lost 4 bases; unmatched junction nucleotides: 18. CDR1 and CDR2 from the germline V gene are PRHDT and FYEKMQ (reference sequence). This CDR3 comprises 19 residues. The CDR3 loop reads CASSLGHLHRTGRLYEQYF. The CDR3, as DNA: TGTGCCAGCAGCTTAGGCCATCTACACCGGACAGGTCGGCTATACGAGCAGTACTTC.

The genes are TRBV18 and TRBJ2-7; 7 bases are a match to TRBD1. V shed 6 bases and J 2 bases; nucleotides not matched to a gene: 4. The germline CDR1 and CDR2 sequences are KGHSH and LQKENI. This CDR3 spans 13 amino acids. This CDR3 is CASSYGTAYEQYF. The CDR3 coding sequence is TGTGCCAGCTCCTACGGGACAGCCTACGAGCAGTACTTC.

This chain joins TRBV7-2 and TRBJ2-5; D gene uncertain. This CDR3 comprises 16 residues. Trimming removed 1 base at V and 3 bases at J, with 15 bases between. The germline CDR1 and CDR2 sequences are SGHTA and FQGNSA. CDR3 residues: CASSLDGSPDKETQYF. CDR3 coding DNA: TGTGCCAGCAGCTTAGACGGTAGCCCGGATAAAGAGACCCAGTACTTC. Filled out from reference TRBV7-2 and TRBJ2-5, the complete variable domain reads GAGVSQSPSNKVTEKGKDVELRCDPISGHTALYWYRQSLGQGLEFLIYFQGNSAPDKSGLPSDRFSAERTGGSVSTLTIQRTQQEDSAVYLCASSLDGSPDKETQYFGPGTRLLVL.

The V call is TRBV19, the J call TRBJ2-2; the match to TRBD1 covers 8 bases. Germline V lookup: CDR1 LNHDA, CDR2 SQIVND (reference sequence). This CDR3 has 16 residues. V lost 3 bases and J lost 5; bases outside the gene matches: 8. In DNA, the CDR3 is TGTGCCAGTAGTATCGGGGACAGGCAGCTGACCGGGGAGCTGTTTTTT. Its protein product is CASSIGDRQLTGELFF.

The rearrangement uses TRBV27 and TRBJ1-5, with TRBD1 matching 8 bases. The V and J ends lost 4 bases and 4 bases, in that order; junction bases with no gene match: 3. Germline values: CDR1 MNHEY, CDR2 SMNVEV (reference sequence). The CDR3 loop spans 14 amino acids. The chain's CDR3 is CASSSGQGNQPQHF. The CDR3 nucleotides read TGTGCCAGCAGTTCCGGACAGGGTAATCAGCCCCAGCATTTT.

Only a few counts were recorded for this clone. The rearrangement joins TRBV6-5 to TRBJ1-3; TRBD1 is a possible D gene (5 bases). From germline, CDR1 is MNHEY and CDR2 SVGAGI. With 0 bases removed from V and 4 bases from J, the gap between germline ends came to 10 bases. The CDR3 extends over 15 amino acids. The CDR3: CASSYSGQGGNTIYF. The CDR3 DNA reads as TGTGCCAGCAGTTACTCGGGCCAGGGAGGAAACACCATATATTTT.

This clone was picked up one time. This chain connects TRBV6-1 to TRBJ2-7; D unclear. There are 13 residues in the CDR3. Germline values: CDR1 MNHNS, CDR2 SASEGT. V lost 2 bases to trimming and J lost 3 bases, with 8 bases between them. DNA for the CDR3: TGTGCCAGCAGTGAAAGAGTCTTCTACGAGCAGTACTTC. Translated, it gives CASSERVFYEQYF.

The genes are TRBV2 and TRBJ2-7; the match to TRBD2 covers 8 bases. Unmatched junction bases numbered 14, after V lost 6 bases and J lost 7 bases. The V gene's germline CDR1 is SNHLY and CDR2 FYNNEI. There are 15 residues in the CDR3. The CDR3 DNA reads as TGTGCCAGCAGCGTCGAGGTAGCGGGGTCGGGGGAGCAGTACTTC. This sequence encodes CASSVEVAGSGEQYF.

The chain combines TRBV27 with TRBJ1-1; TRBD1 agrees at 7 bases. V lost 0 bases to trimming and J lost 6 bases; unmatched junction nucleotides: 7. CDR3 length equals 15 residues. Looked up from germline, CDR1 is MNHEY and CDR2 is SMNVEV (reference sequence). The CDR3 protein is CASSLSMDRRPEAFF. The CDR3 nucleotides read TGTGCCAGCAGTTTATCTATGGACAGGCGCCCTGAAGCTTTCTTT.

The V call is TRBV5-4, the J call TRBJ2-3; D possibly corresponds to TRBD2 (5 bases). This CDR3 comprises 13 residues. The ends were cut back, 4 bases at V and 4 bases at J, with 10 bases in the middle. Per germline, CDR1 SGHNT and CDR2 YYREEE (reference sequence). Here the CDR3 reads CASSRERADTQYF. In DNA form, the CDR3 reads TGTGCCAGCAGCAGGGAGAGAGCAGATACGCAGTATTTT.

This sequence joins TRBV5-1 and TRBJ2-5; D is unresolved. Germline values: CDR1 SGHRS, CDR2 YFSETQ. V was clipped by 6 bases and J by 1 base, with 4 bases between them. The CDR3 is 11 residues long. CDR3 sequence: CASILQETQYF. CDR3 sequence (DNA): TGCGCCAGCATCCTCCAAGAGACCCAGTACTTC.

The CDR3 loop reads CSVGGRGQSGTGELFF. The CDR3, as DNA: TGCAGCGTGGGGGGCAGGGGGCAATCGGGAACCGGGGAGCTGTTTTTT. This chain uses TRBV29-1 with TRBJ2-2; the match to TRBD1 covers 8 bases. Germline V gene data show CDR1 as SQVTM and CDR2 as ANQGSEA. V was pared by 6 bases and J by 5 bases, with 14 bases of the junction left unmatched. The CDR3 contains 16 residues.

V usage is TRBV5-1 and J usage is TRBJ2-5, with 10 bases aligning to TRBD1. The J call could be wrong; TRBJ2-7 is a better fit for the DNA end. Germline loops: CDR1 SGHRS, CDR2 YFSETQ. The CDR3 spans 16 residues. As DNA, the CDR3 is TGCGCCAGCAGCTTGGTATCCGGGACAGGGGACTACGAGCAGTACTTC. This encodes CASSLVSGTGDYEQYF.

This clone was seen just once. The CDR3 is CATSRGVGASQPQHF. DNA for the CDR3: TGTGCCACCAGCAGAGGAGTAGGGGCGAGTCAGCCCCAGCATTTT. The chain combines TRBV15 with TRBJ1-5, with a possible D match to TRBD1 (5 bases). V dropped 1 base and J dropped 6 bases, with 13 bases sitting between them. CDR3 size: 15 residues. Germline V CDR1 and CDR2: LNHNV, YYDKDF (reference sequence).

This clone has just one count. V gene TRBV9 combines with J gene TRBJ2-3; D may be TRBD2 (6 bases). Germline CDR1 is SGDLS and CDR2 is YYNGEE. The germline V and J ends were trimmed by 3 bases and 10 bases, with 18 bases remaining between them. The CDR3 has 14 amino acids. CDR3 in DNA: TGTGCCAGCAGCGCCCCGACTAGTTTGGGATCGCAGTATTTT. Translation: CASSAPTSLGSQYF.